Below are 21 T cell receptor beta chains sequenced from a single sample in a study of blood T cell repertoires in COVID-19. This table comes from immunoSEQ multiplex PCR, and its TCRdb copy is limited to in-frame clones, with some not included. Of about 140,000 clones in the sample, roughly four fifths were seen once. The sequencing input was peripheral blood. The receptors were sampled from a human donor in a cohort sampled during active COVID-19.

This sequence joins TRBV24-1 and TRBJ2-3, with D possibly TRBD2 on 6 matching bases. This CDR3 spans 14 amino acids. Trimming removed 9 bases from V and 6 bases from J, with 18 bases in between. CDR1 is KGHDR, CDR2 SFDVKD, per germline. CDR3 in DNA: TGTGCCACCGGAGCGGGCCTCGGGGGTGATACGCAGTATTTT. Protein product: CATGAGLGGDTQYF.

The chain carries TRBV27 and TRBJ2-3; the match to TRBD1 covers 7 bases. After removal of 5 bases from V and 1 base from J, the junction contained 12 bases not matched to a gene. Germline V gives CDR1 MNHEY, CDR2 SMNVEV (reference sequence). The CDR3 loop spans 17 amino acids. DNA of the CDR3: TGTGCCAGCAGTACCCTTCCGACAGGGCTTGGCACAGATACGCAGTATTTT. Residues: CASSTLPTGLGTDTQYF.

The rearrangement uses TRBV4-3 and TRBJ2-3, with a weak D call TRBD2 (5 bases). V was trimmed by 0 bases and J by 2 bases, leaving 21 bases between them. The CDR3 is made up of 19 amino acids. The germline V gene has CDR1 LGHNA and CDR2 YSLEER. The CDR3 DNA follows: TGCGCCAGCAGCCAAGATCGAGTGGTTGAGGGAATCCCCACAGATACGCAGTATTTT. Its translation is CASSQDRVVEGIPTDTQYF.

The chain couples TRBV4-2 to TRBJ2-3; 7 bases are shared with TRBD2. Trimming cost V 0 bases and J 1 base; bases outside gene matches: 10. The germline gives CDR1 LGHNA, CDR2 YNFKEQ. CDR3 length: 18 residues. CDR3 DNA sequence: TGTGCCAGCAGCCAAGATGGGACCGGGGGGAGGCGCACAGATACGCAGTATTTT. Its protein product is CASSQDGTGGRRTDTQYF.

The chain employs TRBV7-9 and TRBJ2-3; tentative D call: TRBD2 (7 bases). Germline CDR1 and CDR2: SEHNR and FQNEAQ (reference sequence). The V and J ends lost 7 bases and 2 bases respectively, with 16 bases between them. The CDR3 is made up of 15 amino acids. This CDR3 is CASTWGGKLTDTQYF. The CDR3 DNA is TGTGCCAGCACCTGGGGGGGCAAACTCACAGATACGCAGTATTTT.

This rearrangement joins TRBV6-6 to TRBJ1-2; the D gene is possibly TRBD1 (6 bases). Trimming left V 2 bases short and J 8 bases short, with 12 bases between. From germline, CDR1 is MNHNY and CDR2 SVGAGI (reference sequence). CDR3 length: 13 residues. The CDR3 loop is CASSYRGGHGYTF. CDR3 bases: TGTGCCAGCAGTTACCGAGGGGGTCACGGCTACACCTTC.

J is TRBJ2-1 and V is TRBV20-1; D possibly corresponds to TRBD1 (6 bases). From germline, CDR1 is DFQATT and CDR2 SNEGSKA (reference sequence). There are 11 residues in the CDR3. The V and J ends lost 6 bases and 12 bases respectively, with 15 bases between them. The CDR3 nucleotides are TGCAGTGCCCTTACAGGGCGAGGGCAGTTCTTC. Translation gives CSALTGRGQFF.

This chain connects TRBV29-1 to TRBJ2-1, with TRBD2 matching over 9 bases. Germline V gene data show CDR1 as SQVTM and CDR2 as ANQGSEA. V was pared by 7 bases and J by 6 bases, with 7 bases of the junction left unmatched. CDR3 length: 13 residues. The CDR3 protein is CSAGTSRPNEQFF. The CDR3 nucleotides are TGCAGCGCCGGGACTAGCCGGCCCAATGAGCAGTTCTTC.

The chain has TRBV11-2 and TRBJ2-7; D gene uncertain. The germline V gene encodes CDR1 SGHAT and CDR2 FQNNGV. The V and J ends lost 5 bases and 2 bases respectively, with 16 bases between them. CDR3 length: 15 residues. The DNA of the CDR3 is TGTGCCAGCAGCCTGAGCTCGACACGCACCTACGAGCAGTACTTC. This sequence encodes CASSLSSTRTYEQYF.

In this sample, this clone turned up once. This rearrangement joins TRBV11-2 to TRBJ1-5, with TRBD1 as a possible D gene (6 bases). CDR1 is SGHAT and CDR2 is FQNNGV in the germline V gene. Trimming took 5 bases from V and 6 from J, leaving 14 bases between them. This CDR3 is 14 amino acids long. Here the CDR3 DNA reads TGTGCCAGCAGCCACAACAGGGTTGGTCAGCCCCAGCATTTT. This sequence encodes CASSHNRVGQPQHF.

The chain carries TRBV7-8 and TRBJ1-3; D gene uncertain. The germline CDR1 and CDR2 sequences are SGHVS and FQNEAQ. V dropped 5 bases and J dropped 7 bases, with 21 bases sitting between them. The CDR3 consists of 16 residues. The CDR3 sequence: CASSPLALTGRNTIYF. The CDR3 DNA reads TGTGCCAGCAGCCCTCTTGCCCTGACTGGCCGGAACACCATATATTTT. The whole variable domain, filled in from reference TRBV7-8 and TRBJ1-3, reads GAGVSQSPRYKVAKRGQDVALRCDPISGHVSLFWYQQALGQGPEFLTYFQNEAQLDKSGLPSDRFFAERPEGSVSTLKIQRTQQEDSAVYLCASSPLALTGRNTIYFGEGSWLTVV.

The chain carries TRBV16 and TRBJ1-2, with 7 bases matching TRBD1. This CDR3 region has 14 residues. Looked up from germline, CDR1 is KGHSY and CDR2 is FQNENV. The J segment lost 7 bases and the V segment lost 3 bases, leaving 8 bases of the junction unmatched. The CDR3 region is CASSHRDRARGYTF. As DNA, the CDR3 is TGTGCCAGCAGCCACCGAGACAGGGCGCGTGGCTACACCTTC.

The chain carries TRBV11-2 and TRBJ2-2; D is perhaps TRBD1 (6 bases). CDR1 is SGHAT, CDR2 FQNNGV, per germline. The CDR3 totals 14 residues. V was clipped by 5 bases and J by 3 bases, with 10 bases between them. The CDR3 DNA reads TGTGCCAGCAGCGGTCAGGGGTACACCGGGGAGCTGTTTTTT. Translation gives CASSGQGYTGELFF.

V is TRBV29-1 and J is TRBJ2-5; D unresolved. This CDR3 spans 13 amino acids. V lost 4 bases, J lost 1 base, and 10 bases lay in between. Germline V CDR1 and CDR2: SQVTM, ANQGSEA. Written as DNA, the CDR3 is TGCAGCGTTGCGGGTAGGAGCCAAGAGACCCAGTACTTC. Protein sequence: CSVAGRSQETQYF.

In its sample, this clone was seen a few times. CDR3 DNA sequence: TGTGCCAGCTCCACGTCCACGGATCAGCCCCAGCATTTT. Translation: CASSTSTDQPQHF. The V gene is TRBV18, the J gene TRBJ1-5; D not certain. V lost 6 bases and J lost 5, with 11 bases in between. CDR3 size: 13 residues. Germline CDR1 KGHSH, CDR2 LQKENI. The variable domain in full, with the rest retrieved from reference TRBV18 and TRBJ1-5, is NAGVMQNPRHLVRRRGQEARLRCSPMKGHSHVYWYRQLPEEGLKFMVYLQKENIIDESGMPKERFSAEFPKEGPSILRIQQVVRGDSAAYFCASSTSTDQPQHFGDGTRLSIL.

The V gene is TRBV3-1 (or the pseudogene TRBV3-2), the J gene TRBJ2-3; 7 nucleotides line up with TRBD2. Germline values: CDR1 LGHDT, CDR2 YNNKEL (reference sequence). The CDR3 totals 15 residues. The J segment lost 2 bases and the V segment lost 6 bases, leaving 8 bases of the junction unmatched. The CDR3 loop is CASRGGPRNTDTQYF. The DNA of the CDR3 is TGTGCCAGCAGGGGAGGGCCGCGCAACACAGATACGCAGTATTTT.

In nucleotides, the CDR3 is TGTGCCAGCAGCACCATAGCGGGCCTCTCCTACAATGAGCAGTTCTTC. Residues: CASSTIAGLSYNEQFF. The chain employs TRBV13 and TRBJ2-1, with TRBD2 matching 7 bases. Germline V gene data show CDR1 as PRHDT and CDR2 as FYEKMQ (reference sequence). With V trimmed by 5 bases and J by 0 bases, 7 bases remained unmatched. This CDR3 has 16 residues.

The J gene is TRBJ2-7, the V gene TRBV7-8; 10 nucleotides align to TRBD1. V was pared by 2 bases and J by 7 bases, with 5 bases of the junction left unmatched. Germline V CDR1 and CDR2: SGHVS, FQNEAQ. The CDR3 runs 14 residues. DNA of the CDR3: TGTGCCAGCAGCTTAATGGACAGGGGGAAGGAGCAGTACTTC. It translates to CASSLMDRGKEQYF.

In this sample, this clone turned up once. This sequence joins TRBV28 and TRBJ1-1; TRBD1 is a possible D gene (6 bases). This CDR3 has 13 residues. The V gene's germline CDR1 is MDHEN and CDR2 SYDVKM. Trimming removed 11 bases from V and 3 bases from J, with 16 bases in between. The CDR3 sequence is CAGSDRPYTEAFF. For the CDR3, the DNA is TGTGCCGGCTCAGACAGGCCCTACACTGAAGCTTTCTTT.

The chain links TRBV3-1 (or the pseudogene TRBV3-2) to TRBJ2-3; D is perhaps TRBD2 (7 bases). The V and J ends lost 4 bases and 2 bases respectively, with 19 bases between them. This CDR3 has 17 amino acids. Germline V gene sequence: CDR1 LGHDT, CDR2 YNNKEL (reference sequence). The CDR3 DNA reads TGTGCCAGCAGCCCCCTAGGAACGGGGGGCCCCACAGATACGCAGTATTTT. Translating gives CASSPLGTGGPTDTQYF.

The V call is TRBV5-1, the J call TRBJ2-3; perhaps TRBD1 as D (5 bases). CDR3 length: 16 residues. Germline V gene sequence: CDR1 SGHRS, CDR2 YFSETQ. The V and J ends lost 5 bases and 2 bases respectively, with 18 bases between them. The CDR3 nucleotides are TGCGCCAGCAGATCGGCGAAGGGGTGGGACACAGATACGCAGTATTTT. As protein: CASRSAKGWDTDTQYF.